One sample yielded the 26 T cell receptor beta chains listed below, sequenced in a study of cytomegalovirus exposure and HLA in healthy donors. Use of 60 Vbeta and 13 Jbeta primers characterized the PCR. This table comes from immunoSEQ multiplex PCR, and its TCRdb copy is limited to in-frame clones, with some not included. The sample holds 110,000 or so clones, roughly 71% seen once. Sequenced material: PBMCs. These receptors came from a man aged 18 to 30 in good health and CMV-seropositive.

V is TRBV25-1 and J is TRBJ1-2; D may be TRBD1 (6 bases). Trimming shortened V by 3 bases and J by 4 bases, and 6 bases separated the two germline ends. Germline V gene lookup returns CDR1 MGHDK and CDR2 SYGVNS. The CDR3 has 12 residues. In nucleotides, the CDR3 is TGTGCCAGCAGTGAGGACAGCTATGGCTACACCTTC. This translates into CASSEDSYGYTF.

This clone was detected a few times. This rearrangement joins TRBV29-1 to TRBJ2-3, with D perhaps TRBD2 (7 bases). Trimming took off 4 bases at V and 5 bases at J, with 13 bases between the two ends. The CDR3 is made up of 13 amino acids. Per the germline V gene, CDR1 is SQVTM and CDR2 is ANQGSEA. The CDR3 region is CSVVGGAKDTQYF. The CDR3 coding sequence is TGCAGCGTTGTTGGGGGGGCTAAAGATACGCAGTATTTT.

V gene TRBV28 combines with J gene TRBJ2-3; D might be TRBD1 (5 bases). The germline V and J ends were trimmed by 3 bases and 2 bases, with 12 bases remaining between them. CDR3 length: 15 residues. Germline loops: CDR1 MDHEN, CDR2 SYDVKM. The CDR3 here is CASSFSSGSTDTQYF. As DNA, the CDR3 is TGTGCCAGCAGTTTCTCCTCAGGGTCCACAGATACGCAGTATTTT.

As for this clone: At one end, the junction sequence differs from germline, possibly due to a read error. The rearrangement uses TRBV15 and TRBJ2-7; TRBD1 matches at 7 bases. Germline lookup yields CDR1 LNHNV and CDR2 YYDKDF (reference sequence). This CDR3 has 13 residues. The chain's CDR3 is CATGTDLTYEQHF. In DNA form, the CDR3 reads TGTGCCACCGGGACAGATCTAACCTACGAGCAGCACTTC.

The J gene is TRBJ1-1, the V gene TRBV11-2; the D gene is possibly TRBD1 (5 bases). V was pared by 1 base and J by 0 bases, with 9 bases between. Per germline, CDR1 SGHAT and CDR2 FQNNGV. The length of the CDR3 is 15 residues. The CDR3 DNA is TGTGCCAGCAGCTTAGCGGGGGGGATGAACACTGAAGCTTTCTTT. Its protein is CASSLAGGMNTEAFF.

A few counts support this clone. The V gene is TRBV15, the J gene TRBJ2-2, with a possible D match to TRBD2 (7 bases). CDR1 LNHNV and CDR2 YYDKDF come from the germline V gene (reference sequence). V was pared by 0 bases and J by 6 bases, with 11 bases between. The CDR3 runs to 15 residues. For the CDR3, the DNA is TGTGCCACCAGCAGAGAGCGGGGGCGTTCCGGGGAGCTGTTTTTT. Amino acids: CATSRERGRSGELFF.

The chain joins TRBV2 to TRBJ2-2, with TRBD2 matching 12 bases. The germline CDR1 and CDR2 sequences are SNHLY and FYNNEI. CDR3 size: 17 residues. V shed 4 bases and J 5 bases; nucleotides not matched to a gene: 8. Here the CDR3 reads CASSVTSGGRRTGELFF. CDR3 DNA: TGTGCCAGCAGTGTTACTAGCGGGGGGCGCCGTACCGGGGAGCTGTTTTTT.

The chain combines TRBV2 with TRBJ2-3; the match to TRBD1 covers 9 bases. CDR1 is SNHLY, CDR2 FYNNEI, per germline. After removal of 7 bases from V and 2 bases from J, the junction contained 7 bases not matched to a gene. This CDR3 region has 15 residues. CDR3 DNA: TGTGCCAGCATCCGGGACAGGGCCTACACAGATACGCAGTATTTT. As protein: CASIRDRAYTDTQYF.

V usage is TRBV4-1 and J usage is TRBJ1-2; D gene ambiguous. V shed 5 bases and J shed 5 bases, with 15 bases lying between them. This CDR3 has 14 residues. The germline V gene has CDR1 MGHRA and CDR2 YSYEKL. CDR3 protein: CASSEGLPGYGYTF. In DNA form, the CDR3 reads TGCGCCAGCAGCGAAGGACTCCCGGGTTATGGCTACACCTTC.

This chain connects TRBV5-6 to TRBJ2-7; 7 nucleotides line up with TRBD1. V dropped 0 bases and J dropped 3; count of bases not matched to a gene: 6. This CDR3 comprises 15 residues. CDR1 is SGHDT and CDR2 is YYEEEE in the germline V gene. CDR3 residues: CASSLVRTGFYEQYV. For the CDR3, the DNA is TGTGCCAGCAGCTTGGTGCGGACAGGTTTCTACGAGCAGTACGTC.

This clone was counted only a few times. V is TRBV29-1 and J is TRBJ1-3; D not resolved. The CDR3 totals 11 residues. The V gene's germline CDR1 is SQVTM and CDR2 ANQGSEA. The germline V and J ends were trimmed by 7 bases and 0 bases, with 4 bases remaining between them. CDR3 in amino acids: CSAYSGNTIYF. The CDR3 DNA follows: TGCAGCGCCTACTCTGGAAACACCATATATTTT.

By share of the sample, this clone is medium-sized. The rearrangement joins TRBV4-2 to TRBJ2-6; a possible D gene is TRBD2 (6 bases). The CDR3 contains 17 residues. V was trimmed by 0 bases and J by 0 bases, leaving 9 bases between them. The V gene's germline CDR1 is LGHNA and CDR2 YNFKEQ. CDR3 in DNA: TGTGCCAGCAGCCAAGATGGGGGGAGCTCTGGGGCCAACGTCCTGACTTTC. Amino acids: CASSQDGGSSGANVLTF.

This chain uses TRBV5-1 with TRBJ2-1, with 12 bases aligning to TRBD2. The CDR3 runs 14 residues. J lost 4 bases, V lost 5 bases, and 1 base had no gene match. Germline loops: CDR1 SGHRS, CDR2 YFSETQ. The CDR3, as DNA: TGCGCCAGCAGACTAGCGGGGGGATACAATGAGCAGTTCTTC. This translates into CASRLAGGYNEQFF.

The chain combines TRBV2 with TRBJ1-5; the D is unclear. Germline CDR1 and CDR2: SNHLY and FYNNEI. The CDR3 spans 15 residues. V was cut by 3 bases and J by 6 bases, with 15 bases left in between. This CDR3 reads CASSDRQRETQPQHF. CDR3 sequence (DNA): TGTGCCAGCAGTGATCGGCAGCGGGAGACTCAGCCCCAGCATTTT.

This chain connects TRBV5-1 to TRBJ2-1; D is unresolved. Germline assignment: CDR1 SGHRS and CDR2 YFSETQ. This CDR3 has 11 residues. V lost 2 bases and J lost 7, with 4 bases in between. CDR3: CASSFSNEQFF. As DNA, the CDR3 is TGCGCCAGCAGCTTTTCAAATGAGCAGTTCTTC.

The chain is built from TRBV7-2 and TRBJ2-5; 7 bases fit TRBD1. J was trimmed by 4 bases and V by 2 bases; bases with no gene match: 7. The CDR3 has 15 residues. From germline, CDR1 is SGHTA and CDR2 FQGNSA. CDR3 in amino acids: CASSLRGGRGETQYF. The CDR3 nucleotides read TGTGCCAGCAGCTTAAGAGGGGGCCGGGGAGAGACCCAGTACTTC.

This clone was detected only once. The V gene is TRBV29-1, the J gene TRBJ1-2, with 10 bases that match TRBD1. CDR1 SQVTM and CDR2 ANQGSEA come from the germline V gene. The CDR3 totals 16 residues. The trim removed 6 bases at V and 4 bases at J, leaving 14 bases unmatched. The CDR3 protein is CSVPGTGADLIYGYTF. The CDR3, as DNA: TGCAGCGTGCCCGGGACAGGGGCCGACCTTATCTATGGCTACACCTTC.

The chain couples TRBV5-6 to TRBJ2-5; 9 nucleotides match TRBD1. Germline V gene lookup returns CDR1 SGHDT and CDR2 YYEEEE. V dropped 3 bases and J dropped 7; count of bases not matched to a gene: 7. The CDR3 consists of 14 residues. Here the CDR3 reads CASSWDRDTGTQYF. In DNA form, the CDR3 reads TGTGCCAGCAGCTGGGACAGGGACACGGGGACCCAGTACTTC.

The CDR3 coding sequence is TGTGCCAGCAGTTTAGCCGGGACAGGGGGCCAGCCCCAGCATTTT. Translated, it gives CASSLAGTGGQPQHF. The V call is TRBV27, the J call TRBJ1-5; 12 bases map to TRBD1. The CDR3 totals 15 residues. Germline CDR1 and CDR2: MNHEY and SMNVEV (reference sequence). V dropped 2 bases and J dropped 7; count of bases not matched to a gene: 3.

The chain combines TRBV9 with TRBJ2-1; D not resolved. V lost 1 base to trimming and J lost 4 bases, with 12 bases between them. Germline V gene sequence: CDR1 SGDLS, CDR2 YYNGEE. CDR3 length: 15 residues. The CDR3 DNA follows: TGTGCCAGCAGCGTACACAGCTTGTCTTACAATGAGCAGTTCTTC. This translates into CASSVHSLSYNEQFF.

The gene calls are TRBV7-6 and TRBJ2-2; weak D call: TRBD1 (5 bases). CDR3 length: 16 amino acids. V gave up 0 bases and J gave up 6 bases, with 14 bases separating them. Germline V lookup: CDR1 SGHVS, CDR2 FNYEAQ. CDR3 sequence: CASSLAQGRQSGELFF. The CDR3 coding sequence is TGTGCCAGCAGCTTAGCGCAGGGTCGACAGTCCGGGGAGCTGTTTTTT.

The chain combines TRBV28 with TRBJ1-5; 9 bases align to TRBD1. Trimming took 6 bases from V and 8 from J; bases not matched to a gene: 11. Germline-derived CDR1 and CDR2 are MDHEN and SYDVKM. This CDR3 has 15 residues. CDR3 bases: TGTGCCAGCAGGTACGGGACAGGGAGGTGGGAGCCCCAGCATTTT. Translated: CASRYGTGRWEPQHF. The full variable domain, with the rest looked up from reference TRBV28 and TRBJ1-5, is DVKVTQSSRYLVKRTGEKVFLECVQDMDHENMFWYRQDPGLGLRLIYFSYDVKMKEKGDIPEGYSVSREKKERFSLILESASTNQTSMYLCASRYGTGRWEPQHFGDGTRLSIL.

The rearrangement links TRBV5-1 to TRBJ2-2, with TRBD1 as a possible D gene (5 bases). This CDR3 is built from 14 residues. Germline V gene data show CDR1 as SGHRS and CDR2 as YFSETQ. V lost 9 bases and J lost 2, with 14 bases in between. The CDR3: CATKGQSNTGELFF. The CDR3 region has the DNA TGCGCCACCAAGGGGCAGTCCAACACCGGGGAGCTGTTTTTT.

V and J are TRBV28 and TRBJ1-4; D perhaps matches TRBD1 (5 bases). Germline values: CDR1 MDHEN, CDR2 SYDVKM. There are 17 residues in the CDR3. V lost 4 bases to trimming and J lost 3 bases, with 18 bases between them. The CDR3 DNA sequence: TGTGCCAGCAGTTCGCCCCGAGCCGCAGGGCCTAATGAAAAACTGTTTTTT. This codes for CASSSPRAAGPNEKLFF.

The CDR3, as DNA: TGTGCCACCAGCAGACCCCAGGGGGGTCAAGAGACCCAGTACTTC. This gives the protein CATSRPQGGQETQYF. V gene TRBV15 combines with J gene TRBJ2-5, with D possibly matching TRBD1 (7 bases). This CDR3 has 15 residues. The V end lost 2 bases, the J end lost 2 bases, and 12 bases lay between the germline ends. The V gene's germline CDR1 is LNHNV and CDR2 YYDKDF (reference sequence). Full variable domain (rest looked up from reference TRBV15 and TRBJ2-5): DAMVIQNPRYQVTQFGKPVTLSCSQTLNHNVMYWYQQKSSQAPKLLFHYYDKDFNNEADTPDNFQSRRPNTSFCFLDIRSPGLGDTAMYLCATSRPQGGQETQYFGPGTRLLVL.

The J gene is TRBJ2-7, the V gene TRBV5-6, with 7 bases identical to TRBD1. Germline V gene lookup returns CDR1 SGHDT and CDR2 YYEEEE. This CDR3 is 15 amino acids long. The J segment lost 8 bases and the V segment lost 0 bases, leaving 11 bases of the junction unmatched. The CDR3 DNA reads as TGTGCCAGCAGCTTGGATACGACAGGGATGGTGAAGCAGTACTTC. The encoded protein is CASSLDTTGMVKQYF. The variable domain in full, completed from reference TRBV5-6 and TRBJ2-7, reads DAGVTQSPTHLIKTRGQQVTLRCSPKSGHDTVSWYQQALGQGPQFIFQYYEEEERQRGNFPDRFSGHQFPNYSSELNVNALLLGDSALYLCASSLDTTGMVKQYFGPGTRLTVT.